Below, one T cell receptor beta chain is given with its context. The data stem from a study of CD8+CD57+ T cells in acquired aplastic anemia. Patients selected for sequencing had displayed CD8+CD57+ cell expansion by flow cytometry. Investigators profiled TCR beta VDJ and CDR3 from genomic DNA template. MiXCR was run by TCRdb on the reads, yielding one entry per CDR3 protein. The repertoire holds about 200,000 distinct CDR3 sequences, with about 60% as singletons. The source material was sorted CD4+, CD8+, or CD8+CD57+ T cells (not recorded which) from PBMCs. The sequence was collected from a human donor with aplastic anemia.

The chain's CDR3 is CSAGLTGETQYF. The CDR3 nucleotides are TGCAGTGCTGGACTAACGGGAGAGACCCAGTACTTC. This chain uses TRBV20-1 with TRBJ2-5, with D tentatively TRBD2 (6 bases). The germline CDR1 and CDR2 sequences are DFQATT and SNEGSKA (reference sequence). V lost 5 bases to trimming and J lost 4 bases, with 11 bases between them. CDR3 length: 12 amino acids.